This T cell receptor (beta chain) was captured in a study of blood T cell repertoires in COVID-19. Repertoires were generated with immunoSEQ multiplex PCR, while TCRdb's copy carries only in-frame clones and drops some. Altogether 320,000 or so clones are present, 80% to 90% being singletons, with the ten largest covering less than 6.5%. V lost 2 bases and J lost 6; bases outside the gene matches: 5. The CDR3 spans 15 residues. Germline CDR1 is SGHTS and CDR2 is YDEGEE. Participant ages covered roughly 18 to 89 years across 24 US areas. This clone appeared a single time. The sequence was collected from a man aged 25-45 years who had recovered from COVID-19. This chain joins TRBV5-8 and TRBJ1-2; 12 bases agree with TRBD1. Sample: PBMCs or T cells enriched from blood (not recorded which). Written as DNA, the CDR3 is TGTGCCAGCAGCTTACCGGGACAGGGGGCGCATGGCTACACCTTC. Translating gives CASSLPGQGAHGYTF.